This T cell receptor beta chain was observed in a study of blood T cells in healthy people across ages. Study conclusions and caveats: Age brought a roughly linear fall in TCR beta diversity measured per million T cells.

A sample-barcoded 5' primer and a J-beta primer mix were used in a second PCR of roughly 7 to 11 cycles. A single record per CDR3 protein comes from TCRdb applying MiXCR to the 5' RACE reads. The repertoire holds more than 900,000 distinct CDR3 sequences, with less than 25% as singletons. Drawn from each donor were roughly 10 milliliters of peripheral blood. PBMCs, at least 6 million per sample, were isolated. The germline V gene encodes CDR1 SQVTM and CDR2 ANQGSEA. The CDR3 consists of 12 residues. A note on this clonotype: Its matching antigen is unknown.

The same sample was also studied in work on T cells of mothers and their children. Turning to that study: Mothers and children who were related shared slightly more overlap than unrelated pairs, but not significantly more.

The specimen was blood. This receptor was identified in a girl aged 2-10 years in good health. The chain recombines TRBV29-1 with TRBJ2-7; D might be TRBD2 (5 bases). The J call may be wrong; the DNA end is better matched by TRBJ2-1. The CDR3 DNA sequence: TGCAGCGAGAGGACTCATAACAATGAGCAGTTCTTC. The encoded protein is CSERTHNNEQFF.